This TCR beta chain was observed in a study of cytotoxic CD8 clonotypes in ibrutinib-treated CLL. On the study more broadly: IGHV unmutated roughly 17; relapsed/refractory about 10; treatment-naive approximately 15.

Trimming cost V 6 bases and J 7 bases, with 13 bases left between them. This CDR3 is 12 amino acids long. CDR1 SGHAT and CDR2 FQNNGV come from the germline V gene. Method: immunoSEQ multiplex PCR; TCRdb's copy keeps in-frame clones and lacks some. The sample contains 110,000 to 150,000 clones, about 80% of which appear only once. The rearrangement joins TRBV11-2 to TRBJ2-7; D might be TRBD2 (6 bases). The sequencing here drew on PBMCs, taken after 24 months of ibrutinib treatment. The sequence was collected from a human donor with chronic lymphocytic leukemia. The CDR3 DNA is TGTGCCAGCAGGCGGGACTCCGAGGAGCAGTACTTC. This translates into CASRRDSEEQYF.